The next 18 T cell receptor beta chains were all read from a single sample in a study of T cells after yellow fever vaccination. TCRdb ran MiXCR on the 5' RACE reads and lists one entry per CDR3 protein. The sample has 150,000 to 200,000 distinct CDR3 sequences, 11% seen once. Sample: CD8+ T cells sorted from PBMCs, taken 15 days after the yellow fever booster vaccination. The receptors here all came from a man aged 18 to 29 who received the YFV17D yellow fever vaccine.

This clonotype is a singleton in its sample. CDR3 in DNA: TGTGCCAGCAGCTTGGGTCCCAGCGGGGGAGGTCGCGAGACCCAGTACTTC. It encodes CASSLGPSGGGRETQYF. The rearrangement uses TRBV5-5 and TRBJ2-5; the match to TRBD2 covers 8 bases. The V and J ends lost 0 bases and 5 bases, in that order; junction bases with no gene match: 12. Looked up from germline, CDR1 is SGHKS and CDR2 is YYEKEE (reference sequence). This CDR3 is built from 17 residues.

The chain carries TRBV6-2 or TRBV6-3 and TRBJ2-7, with 8 positions matching TRBD1. Germline trimming cut 0 bases from V and 0 bases from J; bases unmatched to any gene: 7. Germline CDR1 is MNHEY and CDR2 is SVGEGT. There are 17 residues in the CDR3. The CDR3 region is CASSYSRTGLSSYEQYV. Written as DNA, the CDR3 is TGTGCCAGCAGTTACTCGAGGACAGGGCTGAGCTCCTACGAGCAGTACGTC.

This clonotype was counted only a few times. This chain links TRBV29-1 with TRBJ1-1, with unresolved D. The CDR3 sequence is 12 residues long. CDR1 is SQVTM and CDR2 is ANQGSEA in the germline V gene. V was cut by 7 bases and J by 5 bases, with 14 bases left in between. Written as DNA, the CDR3 is TGCAGCGCGTACACCCCGAGAACTGAAGCTTTCTTT. It codes for CSAYTPRTEAFF.

In its sample, this clonotype was seen a few times. The rearrangement uses TRBV20-1 and TRBJ2-4; D not resolved. CDR1 is DFQATT, CDR2 SNEGSKA, per germline (reference sequence). This CDR3 is built from 13 residues. V shed 2 bases and J shed 3 bases, with 8 bases lying between them. CDR3 in amino acids: CSARPGRKNIQYF. As DNA, the CDR3 is TGCAGTGCTAGACCCGGACGCAAAAACATTCAGTACTTC.

This clonotype came up a few times. The rearrangement joins TRBV7-2 to TRBJ2-2, with D possibly being TRBD1 (6 bases). The CDR3 runs to 11 residues. Germline V gives CDR1 SGHTA, CDR2 FQGNSA. V was cut by 8 bases and J by 7 bases, with 8 bases left in between. CDR3 protein: CASFRGGELFF. CDR3 nucleotide sequence: TGTGCCAGCTTCAGGGGCGGGGAGCTGTTTTTT.

The gene calls are TRBV5-1 and TRBJ1-1, with D perhaps matching TRBD1 (6 bases). The V gene's germline CDR1 is SGHRS and CDR2 YFSETQ. V was clipped by 4 bases and J by 0 bases, with 16 bases between them. The CDR3 runs 16 residues. This CDR3 reads CASSPGTLTLNTEAFF. The CDR3 nucleotides read TGCGCCAGCAGCCCCGGGACACTTACCCTGAACACTGAAGCTTTCTTT.

This clonotype turned up a few times. V is TRBV28 and J is TRBJ1-5, with D unclear. Per the germline V gene, CDR1 is MDHEN and CDR2 is SYDVKM. V lost 8 bases and J 6 bases, leaving 8 bases between the germline ends. This CDR3 has 11 amino acids. The chain's CDR3 is CASRAVQPQHF. As DNA, the CDR3 is TGTGCCAGCCGGGCAGTTCAGCCCCAGCATTTT.

There are a few counts of this clonotype. The genes are TRBV9 and TRBJ1-5; D unresolved. CDR3 size: 10 residues. The germline CDR1 and CDR2 sequences are SGDLS and YYNGEE. V gave up 9 bases and J gave up 6 bases, with 7 bases separating them. The CDR3 nucleotides are TGTGCCAAACTAGGTCAGCCCCAGCATTTT. Amino acids: CAKLGQPQHF.

This clonotype was recorded at least ten times. The chain uses TRBV2 and TRBJ2-7; D gene unclear. The ends were cut back, 5 bases at V and 3 bases at J, with 8 bases in the middle. Germline V gene data show CDR1 as SNHLY and CDR2 as FYNNEI. This CDR3 spans 12 amino acids. CDR3 in DNA: TGTGCCAGCAGTTTAGGTGTCTACGAGCAGTACGTC. Its protein product is CASSLGVYEQYV.

V and J are TRBV7-9 and TRBJ1-2, with a possible D match to TRBD1 (5 bases). CDR1 SEHNR and CDR2 FQNEAQ come from the germline V gene (reference sequence). The CDR3 has 12 amino acids. Deletions cut 5 bases from V and 8 bases from J, with 12 bases between. The CDR3 region has the DNA TGTGCCAGCAGCCTATATGCAGGGGGCTACACCTTC. It specifies CASSLYAGGYTF.

This rearrangement joins TRBV6-2 or TRBV6-3 to TRBJ1-5; D gene ambiguous. This CDR3 is built from 13 residues. CDR1 is MNHEY, CDR2 SVGEGT, per germline. Trimming stripped 0 bases from V and 6 bases from J, with 6 bases between. CDR3 sequence: CASSYSWLQPQHF. For the CDR3, the DNA is TGTGCCAGCAGTTACTCGTGGCTTCAGCCCCAGCATTTT.

The chain combines TRBV6-6 with TRBJ2-3, with 11 positions matching TRBD2. The germline V gene encodes CDR1 MNHNY and CDR2 SVGAGI (reference sequence). Losses at the gene ends were 2 bases for V and 0 bases for J; bases not matched to a gene: 13. CDR3 length: 20 residues. The CDR3 DNA sequence: TGTGCCAGCAGTTACCCTCGCCTAGCGGGGGGTACAGATAGCACAGATACGCAGTATTTT. Translating it yields CASSYPRLAGGTDSTDTQYF.

This clonotype was observed a few times. This chain joins TRBV29-1 and TRBJ2-7, with TRBD2 matching over 14 bases. The germline gives CDR1 SQVTM, CDR2 ANQGSEA. J gave up 6 bases and V 7 bases, and 5 bases lay outside the gene matches. This CDR3 is built from 13 residues. The CDR3 here is CSARTSGGLEQYF. The CDR3 DNA is TGCAGCGCCCGGACTAGCGGGGGGCTCGAGCAGTACTTC.

The CDR3 loop is CASSTRRTNYGYTF. Here the CDR3 DNA reads TGTGCCAGCAGCACGAGGCGTACGAACTATGGCTACACCTTC. This chain connects TRBV7-8 to TRBJ1-2; D ambiguous. The V gene's germline CDR1 is SGHVS and CDR2 FQNEAQ. This CDR3 spans 14 amino acids. Trimming removed 5 bases from V and 2 bases from J, with 12 bases in between.

This clonotype was found a few times. The J gene is TRBJ2-7, the V gene TRBV12-3 or TRBV12-4; D may be TRBD2 (5 bases). This CDR3 spans 16 amino acids. V shed 7 bases and J shed 5 bases, with 24 bases lying between them. The CDR3 nucleotides read TGTGCCAGCACCCAAGGTTCGGGGTTAGGAGTCAACGAGCAGTACGTC. Protein sequence: CASTQGSGLGVNEQYV.

This clonotype was counted a few times. V and J are TRBV20-1 and TRBJ1-5; the D is unclear. The germline V and J ends were trimmed by 1 base and 7 bases, with 8 bases remaining between them. Per the germline V gene, CDR1 is DFQATT and CDR2 is SNEGSKA (reference sequence). This CDR3 comprises 12 residues. CDR3 nucleotide sequence: TGCAGTGCTAGAGGAGAAGGACAGCCCCAGCATTTT. Translation: CSARGEGQPQHF.

This clonotype was seen a few times. This rearrangement joins TRBV19 to TRBJ1-6; D remains ambiguous. The CDR3 runs 15 residues. Between the trimmed V and J ends, which lost 6 bases and 9 bases, there was a span of 18 bases. Germline V gene sequence: CDR1 LNHDA, CDR2 SQIVND (reference sequence). In DNA, the CDR3 is TGTGCCAGTAGCCCCTACGGAGTCATCGGTTCACCCCTCCACTTT. Translating it yields CASSPYGVIGSPLHF.

This clonotype was recorded at least ten times. The V and J genes are TRBV7-2 and TRBJ2-3; no firm D call. Per germline, CDR1 SGHTA and CDR2 FQGNSA. V lost 5 bases to trimming and J lost 2 bases, with 5 bases between them. The CDR3 spans 12 residues. The CDR3 loop reads CASSPPTDTQYF. CDR3 nucleotides: TGTGCCAGCAGCCCACCCACAGATACGCAGTATTTT.